This entry is about one T cell receptor (beta chain). The antigen is not known. One end of the junction is discordant with germline, which a read error may explain. Study-wide points: The larger-cohort validation was restricted to a single TCR beta V-J rearrangement rather than whole repertoires.

CD25-based Treg depletion was applied to purified naive CD4+ T cells. TCRdb fed the 5' RACE reads into MiXCR, producing one record per CDR3 protein. This sample has some 62,000 distinct CDR3 sequences, with just under 30% found just once. The CDR3 sequence is 14 residues long. The sample consisted of tumor-infiltrating naive CD4+ T cells sorted from the breast tumor. Subset given: naive CD4+ T cells, CD4+CD45RA+CD25-. The TCR sequence derives from a female donor with breast cancer. The chain links TRBV12-3 or TRBV12-4 to TRBJ1-1, with no clear D. The CDR3 DNA sequence: TGTGCCAGCAGTTTAGCAGGGCCGAACACTAAAGCTTTCTTT. This translates into CASSLAGPNTKAFF.